This T cell receptor (beta chain) was identified during a study of spatial heterogeneity in lung cancer. Every TCR cDNA molecule bore its own unique molecular identifier. Via MiXCR, TCRdb re-called the 5' RACE reads, giving one row per CDR3 protein. The data show roughly 20,000 distinct CDR3 sequences, under 5.5% seen once. Documented time point: sample taken at primary tumor resection. The roughly 66 donors had untreated early-stage non-small cell lung cancer. There are a few counts of this clonotype. This CDR3 contains 13 residues. V lost 1 base and J lost 7, with 10 bases in between. Looked up from germline, CDR1 is SEHNR and CDR2 is FQNEAQ (reference sequence).

The J gene is TRBJ2-5, the V gene TRBV7-9; either TRBD1 or TRBD2 may supply D (5 bases each). The receptor was derived from a male donor with early-stage non-small cell lung cancer. Sequences were derived from PBMCs, sampled at surgery. The CDR3 DNA is TGTGCCAGCAGCTTAGGAGATGGGGGGACCCAGTACTTC. This translates into CASSLGDGGTQYF.